The 27 T cell receptor beta chains below all came from one sample that was sequenced in a study of blood T cells in healthy people across ages. Together with a sample-barcoded 5' primer, a J-beta primer mix was included in a second PCR lasting about 7 to 12 cycles. TCRdb processed the 5' RACE reads anew with MiXCR; each CDR3 protein has one entry. Altogether fewer than 2,000,000 distinct CDR3 sequences are present, almost 35% being singletons, with the ten largest covering over 9%. Sequencing input: blood. These receptors originate from a woman in her 30s in good health.

This clonotype was seen ten or more times. V is TRBV15 and J is TRBJ2-3; D is undetermined. The CDR3 runs to 14 residues. Germline values: CDR1 LNHNV, CDR2 YYDKDF (reference sequence). The germline V and J ends were trimmed by 1 base and 2 bases, with 7 bases remaining between them. In DNA form, the CDR3 reads TGTGCCACCAGCAGAGGTGCTAACACAGATACGCAGTATTTT. It yields the protein CATSRGANTDTQYF.

The gene calls are TRBV12-3 or TRBV12-4 and TRBJ2-1; 12 bases are shared with TRBD2. The CDR3 extends over 16 amino acids. With V trimmed by 5 bases and J by 7 bases, 9 bases remained unmatched. The CDR3 DNA reads as TGTGCCAGCAGTGGCCTGACTAGCGGGAGAGGGAATGAGCAGTTCTTC. Amino acid sequence: CASSGLTSGRGNEQFF.

This clonotype showed up many times. The chain carries TRBV12-3 or TRBV12-4 and TRBJ2-7; D call uncertain. V was shortened by 8 bases and J by 3 bases, with 14 bases between the two germline ends. The length of the CDR3 is 13 residues. The chain's CDR3 is CASLRAGIYEQYF. The DNA of the CDR3 is TGTGCCAGCCTGCGAGCCGGCATCTACGAGCAGTACTTC.

This clonotype came up a few times. The chain carries TRBV7-2 and TRBJ2-3; 8 nucleotides align to TRBD2. With 3 bases clipped from V and 9 bases from J, the junction kept 8 bases outside the gene matches. The CDR3 spans 14 residues. Germline CDR1 and CDR2: SGHTA and FQGNSA. CDR3 loop: CASSFPGTSRTQYF. The CDR3, as DNA: TGTGCCAGCAGCTTCCCCGGGACTAGTCGCACGCAGTATTTT.

The chain has TRBV7-9 and TRBJ2-1; D not certain. V lost 1 base and J lost 8, with 15 bases in between. The CDR3 runs to 15 residues. Germline V CDR1 and CDR2: SEHNR, FQNEAQ (reference sequence). CDR3 loop: CASSLDWVLGDEQFF. CDR3 nucleotides: TGTGCCAGCAGCTTAGACTGGGTATTAGGCGATGAGCAGTTCTTC.

The table lists this clonotype with a few counts. This chain uses TRBV25-1 with TRBJ2-4; D is ambiguous. Matching the DNA end better, TRBJ2-7 makes the J call doubtful. Germline V gene lookup returns CDR1 MGHDK and CDR2 SYGVNS. This CDR3 has 13 residues. The CDR3 here is CASSEMALYEQYF. The CDR3 region has the DNA TGTGCCAGCAGTGAAATGGCGTTGTACGAGCAGTACTTC.

The chain employs TRBV6-6 and TRBJ2-7, with 10 bases matching TRBD2. CDR3 length: 11 residues. The germline V gene encodes CDR1 MNHNY and CDR2 SVGAGI (reference sequence). The CDR3 sequence: CASGGADEQYF. The CDR3 DNA sequence: TGTGCGAGCGGGGGGGCAGACGAGCAGTACTTC.

This clonotype was detected ten times or more. V usage is TRBV29-1 and J usage is TRBJ2-5, with 8 bases identical to TRBD2. Germline CDR1 and CDR2: SQVTM and ANQGSEA. This CDR3 contains 15 residues. V gave up 3 bases and J gave up 2 bases; unmatched junction bases: 8. CDR3 sequence reads: CSVEGPGLGQETQYF. The CDR3 coding sequence is TGCAGCGTTGAGGGACCGGGACTAGGGCAAGAGACCCAGTACTTC.

This sequence joins TRBV28 and TRBJ2-5; D remains unclear. The germline V gene encodes CDR1 MDHEN and CDR2 SYDVKM. V dropped 2 bases and J dropped 9 bases, with 16 bases sitting between them. This CDR3 is 14 amino acids long. The CDR3 sequence is CASSLESLKESQYF. CDR3 DNA: TGTGCCAGCAGTTTAGAATCACTCAAGGAGTCCCAGTACTTC.

This clonotype has a single count. V and J are TRBV4-1 and TRBJ2-5; tentatively, D is TRBD2 (7 bases). The DNA matches TRBJ2-1 better at its end, which makes the J call doubtful. There are 16 residues in the CDR3. Germline V gene sequence: CDR1 MGHRA, CDR2 YSYEKL. DNA for the CDR3: TGCGCCAGCAGCCTCTGGGGGGGGCTAACCCAAGAGACCCAGTTCTTC. This sequence encodes CASSLWGGLTQETQFF.

The gene calls are TRBV5-5 and TRBJ2-7; D gene unclear. In germline, CDR1 is SGHKS, CDR2 YYEKEE (reference sequence). V was shortened by 3 bases and J by 2 bases, with 12 bases between the two germline ends. The CDR3 consists of 14 residues. The CDR3, as DNA: TGTGCCAGCAGCTGGGGTCGGACCACCTACGAGCAGTACTTC. Amino acid sequence: CASSWGRTTYEQYF.

The chain uses TRBV7-2 and TRBJ2-7; the D gene is possibly TRBD2 (6 bases). Germline V gene lookup returns CDR1 SGHTA and CDR2 FQGNSA. The CDR3 covers 13 residues. V lost 3 bases and J lost 7, with 13 bases in between. CDR3 in amino acids: CASSLVGTLEQYF. In DNA form, the CDR3 reads TGTGCCAGCAGCTTGGTTGGGACTTTAGAGCAGTACTTC.

The chain has TRBV10-3 and TRBJ2-5; D perhaps matches TRBD1 (5 bases). V shed 3 bases and J shed 7 bases, with 15 bases lying between them. This CDR3 comprises 14 residues. The germline V gene encodes CDR1 ENHRY and CDR2 SYGVKD. CDR3 coding DNA: TGTGCCATCAGTGACGACAGATCCTCGAGGACCCAGTACTTC. This codes for CAISDDRSSRTQYF.

Note on this clonotype: This may be a read error: a much more frequent sequence differs by one nucleotide. The CDR3 DNA reads TGTGCCAGCAGCTTAGTCGCAGGGGGCGATGGCTGCACCTTC. It yields the protein CASSLVAGGDGCTF. The V gene is TRBV7-2, the J gene TRBJ1-2; 8 bases map to TRBD1. Per germline, CDR1 SGHTA and CDR2 FQGNSA. The CDR3 runs to 14 residues.

This rearrangement joins TRBV11-2 to TRBJ2-2; D gene ambiguous. The CDR3 loop spans 11 amino acids. V was pared by 1 base and J by 10 bases, with 4 bases between. Germline values: CDR1 SGHAT, CDR2 FQNNGV. CDR3 nucleotide sequence: TGTGCCAGCAGCTTAGTCGAGGAGCTGTTTTTT. This gives the protein CASSLVEELFF.

Worth noting for this clonotype: One end of the junction does not line up with germline, which may come from a read error. The gene calls are TRBV5-5 and TRBJ2-3; D is perhaps TRBD1 (5 bases). The CDR3 runs 16 residues. CDR1 and CDR2 from the germline V gene are SGHKS and YYEKEE (reference sequence). The chain's CDR3 is CASSSLQGFNTGTQYF. The DNA for the CDR3 is TGTGCCAGCAGTTCATTGCAAGGGTTCAACACAGGTACGCAGTATTTT.

The CDR3 is CASTKTGTYEQYF. Written as DNA, the CDR3 is TGTGCCAGTACCAAGACAGGGACCTACGAGCAGTACTTC. The chain is built from TRBV19 and TRBJ2-7; 7 nucleotides align to TRBD1. V lost 7 bases to trimming and J lost 2 bases; unmatched junction nucleotides: 5. Germline V gene data show CDR1 as LNHDA and CDR2 as SQIVND (reference sequence). CDR3 length equals 13 residues. The full variable domain, its missing parts supplied by reference TRBV19 and TRBJ2-7, is DGGITQSPKYLFRKEGQNVTLSCEQNLNHDAMYWYRQDPGQGLRLIYYSQIVNDFQKGDIAEGYSVSREKKESFPLTVTSAQKNPTAFYLCASTKTGTYEQYFGPGTRLTVT.

The J gene is TRBJ2-5, the V gene TRBV3-1, with D perhaps assigned TRBD1 or TRBD2 (5 bases each). Near its end, the DNA agrees better with TRBJ2-7, so the J call may be wrong. This CDR3 is built from 16 residues. The V gene's germline CDR1 is LGHDT and CDR2 YNNKEL (reference sequence). The CDR3 region has the DNA TGTGCCAGCAGCCAAGATACGGGACGAGGGGCCTACGAGCAGTACTTC. The encoded protein is CASSQDTGRGAYEQYF.

The sample holds a few counts of this clonotype. This chain links TRBV13 with TRBJ2-5; 8 bases match TRBD2. The length of the CDR3 is 17 residues. Trimming cost V 4 bases and J 3 bases; bases outside gene matches: 13. Germline V CDR1 and CDR2: PRHDT, FYEKMQ (reference sequence). In DNA, the CDR3 is TGTGCCAGCAGCTATTCCAAAAGCGGGAGTGGGGAAGAGACCCAGTACTTC. Its protein is CASSYSKSGSGEETQYF.

This clonotype was seen a handful of times. V and J are TRBV4-1 and TRBJ1-2; 9 positions agree with TRBD1. The ends lost 1 base at V and 10 bases at J; junction bases unmatched: 4. The CDR3 covers 13 residues. Germline CDR1 is MGHRA and CDR2 is YSYEKL. The CDR3 loop is CASSQGDREYYTF. The CDR3 DNA is TGCGCCAGCAGCCAAGGGGACAGGGAATACTACACCTTC.

The chain links TRBV6-1 to TRBJ2-1; 8 bases are a match to TRBD1. This CDR3 comprises 15 residues. From germline, CDR1 is MNHNS and CDR2 SASEGT. Germline trimming cut 8 bases from V and 7 bases from J; bases unmatched to any gene: 13. The CDR3 here is CASGPGQVSLNEQFF. CDR3 DNA sequence: TGTGCCAGCGGGCCGGGACAGGTCTCCTTGAATGAGCAGTTCTTC.

A remark on this clonotype: The junction differs from germline at one of its ends, possibly a read error. This chain connects TRBV7-2 to TRBJ2-1; 7 bases agree with TRBD2. The CDR3 has 16 amino acids. Per germline, CDR1 SGHTA and CDR2 FQGNSA. CDR3 in amino acids: CAGSARALAAYNEQFF. CDR3 nucleotides: TGTGCCGGCAGCGCCCGGGCGCTAGCGGCATACAATGAGCAGTTCTTC.

This sequence joins TRBV7-2 and TRBJ2-5; D is ambiguous. The CDR3 has 14 amino acids. Trimming pared 5 bases from V and 5 bases from J, leaving 15 bases between. Germline V gene sequence: CDR1 SGHTA, CDR2 FQGNSA. Here the CDR3 reads CASSPLVGRETQYF. The CDR3 DNA sequence: TGTGCCAGCAGCCCATTAGTGGGAAGGGAGACCCAGTACTTC.

V is TRBV9 and J is TRBJ2-1; 8 nucleotides align to TRBD2. The CDR3 is 17 amino acids. Per germline, CDR1 SGDLS and CDR2 YYNGEE. V dropped 0 bases and J dropped 0; count of bases not matched to a gene: 5. The CDR3 DNA is TGTGCCAGCAGCGTAGAGGAGCGGGGGAGCTCCTACAATGAGCAGTTCTTC. It yields the protein CASSVEERGSSYNEQFF.

This chain joins TRBV11-2 and TRBJ2-3, with D uncertain. Trimming removed 5 bases from V and 1 base from J, with 7 bases in between. Germline V lookup: CDR1 SGHAT, CDR2 FQNNGV. The CDR3 is made up of 13 amino acids. CDR3 sequence reads: CASSVVRTDTQYF. The CDR3 bases are TGTGCCAGCAGCGTGGTCCGCACAGATACGCAGTATTTT. The complete variable domain, with remaining parts taken from reference TRBV11-2 and TRBJ2-3, reads EAGVAQSPRYKIIEKRQSVAFWCNPISGHATLYWYQQILGQGPKLLIQFQNNGVVDDSQLPKDRFSAERLKGVDSTLKIQPAKLEDSAVYLCASSVVRTDTQYFGPGTRLTVL.

In its sample, this clonotype was seen a few times. V gene TRBV20-1 combines with J gene TRBJ2-3; 12 bases line up with TRBD2. The CDR3 is made up of 13 amino acids. In germline, CDR1 is DFQATT, CDR2 SNEGSKA (reference sequence). The V and J ends lost 5 bases and 5 bases, in that order; junction bases with no gene match: 2. As DNA, the CDR3 is TGCAGTGCTGCACTAGCGGGGGGAGATACGCAGTATTTT. It specifies CSAALAGGDTQYF.

The chain is built from TRBV24-1 and TRBJ1-2; D not resolved. The CDR3 spans 14 residues. Germline loops: CDR1 KGHDR, CDR2 SFDVKD. The V end lost 5 bases, the J end lost 1 base, and 10 bases lay between the germline ends. CDR3 DNA: TGTGCCACCAGTGGCGATACAATTAACTATGGCTACACCTTC. The encoded protein is CATSGDTINYGYTF.